This TCR beta chain is drawn from a study of human T cells and chemical hapten exposure. One entry per CDR3 protein results from TCRdb running MiXCR on the RACE reads. The repertoire has about 85,000 distinct CDR3 sequences, around 10% of them found once; the top ten carry 1.6%. This clonotype was detected a few times. V was cut by 3 bases and J by 1 base, with 13 bases left in between. The CDR3 loop spans 15 amino acids. Time point specified: patch test 2, 6 weeks after DPC sensitization. As for treatment: therapeutic diphenylcyclopropenone sensitization with weekly scalp DPC. The V call is TRBV12-3 or TRBV12-4, the J call TRBJ2-7; D gene uncertain. This TCR was sampled from a man younger than 30 with alopecia areata. Some clones in this sample may be carry-over from other donors' samples. This specimen was whole blood, taken in connection with sensitization to the hapten diphenylcyclopropenone (DPC). CDR3 loop: CASSLRQINSYEQYF. The CDR3 region has the DNA TGTGCCAGCAGTTTGAGGCAGATCAATTCCTACGAGCAGTACTTC.